Listed below are T cell receptor beta chains from one sample, sequenced in a study of blood T cell repertoires in COVID-19. Sequenced by immunoSEQ multiplex PCR; TCRdb stores in-frame clones only, minus some. The sample holds more than 95,000 clones, around 87% seen once. The source material was peripheral blood. The receptors were gathered from a man between 50 and 59 years old with acute or convalescent COVID-19. Both conserved end residues are part of each CDR3. A D gene is named only where the DNA matches it firmly. Expanded clones are given a class, and other clones once, few, many or no size at all.

.	.	TRBV12-3/TRBV12-4	TRBJ2-7	TGTGCCAGCAGTTTAAGCGGAACCTACGAGCAGTACTTC	CASSLSGTYEQYF
.	.	TRBV19	TRBJ1-2	TGTGCCAGTACTCCCTTCTTCGGGCAGGGAGGCTATGGCTACACCTTC	CASTPFFGQGGYGYTF
.	.	TRBV5-1	TRBJ1-1	TGCGCCAGCAGGGATACAGGGTCACGCACTGAAGCTTTCTTT	CASRDTGSRTEAFF
TRBD1	.	TRBV30	TRBJ1-2	TGTGCCTGGAGTGTACGACAGGGGAACTATGGCTACACCTTC	CAWSVRQGNYGYTF
TRBD2	.	TRBV19	TRBJ2-7	TGTGCCAGTAGTATAGGGACTAGCGCGAACAACGAGCAGTACTTC	CASSIGTSANNEQYF
.	.	TRBV12-5	TRBJ2-3	TGTGCTAGTGGGACAGCAGATACGCAGTATTTT	CASGTADTQYF
.	.	TRBV5-4	TRBJ1-2	TGTGCCAGCAGCTTGGACCGTTCGAGCTATGGCTACACCTTC	CASSLDRSSYGYTF
TRBD1	.	TRBV9	TRBJ1-6	TGTGCCAGCAGCGTGGGACAGAGCTCCTATAATTCACCCCTCCACTTT	CASSVGQSSYNSPLHF
TRBD1	.	TRBV7-6	TRBJ2-7	TGTGCCAGCAGCCCGGGGACAGCTACCTACGAGCAGTACTTC	CASSPGTATYEQYF
.	.	TRBV10-3	TRBJ2-3	TGTGCCATCAGCAACCGGGCAGATACGCAGTATTTT	CAISNRADTQYF
.	.	TRBV11-3	TRBJ2-7	TGTGCCAGCAGTTCCGAAAATAGACTCGACCGCCCCCGCTACGAGCAGTACTTC	CASSSENRLDRPRYEQYF
TRBD2	.	TRBV7-2	TRBJ2-1	TGTGCCAGCAGCACCACTAGCGGGAGTCTCTATGAGCAGTTCTTC	CASSTTSGSLYEQFF
.	.	TRBV10-1	TRBJ1-3	TGCGCCAGCAGTGATTCTACTGGAAACACCATATATTTT	CASSDSTGNTIYF
.	.	TRBV4-1	TRBJ2-1	TGCGCCAGCAGTCCCGTCGACGGGAATGAGCAGTTCTTC	CASSPVDGNEQFF
.	many	TRBV2	TRBJ2-2	TGTGCCAGCAGGACGGGGGAGGACGGGGAGCTGTTTTTT	CASRTGEDGELFF
TRBD1	.	TRBV18	TRBJ1-2	TGTGCCAGCTCATCTACGGACAGGGGGGATGACTATGGCTACACCTTC	CASSSTDRGDDYGYTF
.	.	TRBV12-5	TRBJ2-2	TGTGCTAGTGGTTTGGTACCGGGACACCTCACCGGGGAGCTGTTTTTT	CASGLVPGHLTGELFF
.	few	TRBV11-2	TRBJ2-4	TGTGCCAGCCGAGCCCCGCCCAAAAACATTCAGTACTTC	CASRAPPKNIQYF
.	.	TRBV24-1	TRBJ1-2	TGTGCCACCATGGACCAGGACTCTAACTATGGCTACACCTTC	CATMDQDSNYGYTF
.	few	TRBV12-3/TRBV12-4	TRBJ1-2	TGTGCCAGCAGTTTGACTTTTAACTATGGCTACACCTTC	CASSLTFNYGYTF
TRBD1	.	TRBV19	TRBJ2-7	TGTGCCAGTAGTATGCCCCCCGGGACAGGGCCCTACGAGCAGTACTTC	CASSMPPGTGPYEQYF
.	.	TRBV28	TRBJ1-2	TGTGCCAGCAGCCCCGGGTCGTCAAACTATGGCTACACCTTC	CASSPGSSNYGYTF
.	.	TRBV5-1	TRBJ2-7	TGCGCCAGCAGCTTGGTTCCAGGCGACGTCTACGAGCAGTACTTC	CASSLVPGDVYEQYF
.	.	TRBV6-5	TRBJ2-7	TGTGCCAGCAGTTACTCGTGGGGGGATAGGGGCGAGCAGTACTTC	CASSYSWGDRGEQYF
.	.	TRBV9	TRBJ2-7	TGTGCCAGCAGCCCCGAACACGCCTACGAGCAGTACTTC	CASSPEHAYEQYF
.	.	TRBV28	TRBJ1-2	TGTGCCAGCAGTGGCTCATATGGCTACACCTTC	CASSGSYGYTF
TRBD1	.	TRBV28	TRBJ1-1	TGTGCCAGCAGTTTCCTCCCGGGACAGGGTATACCTGAAGCTTTCTTT	CASSFLPGQGIPEAFF
TRBD2	.	TRBV11-2	TRBJ2-2	TGTGCCAGCAGCTTAGATCTAGCGGGAGAGGGGGAGCTGTTTTTT	CASSLDLAGEGELFF
TRBD2	.	TRBV5-4	TRBJ2-7	TGTGCCAGCAGCCCAGGACTAGTAATGTCTGGGGAGCAGTACTTC	CASSPGLVMSGEQYF
TRBD2	.	TRBV14	TRBJ2-5	TGTGCCAGCAGCCACCCTCGCGCGACTAGCGGGAAGCAAGAGACCCAGTACTTC	CASSHPRATSGKQETQYF
TRBD2	once	TRBV7-9	TRBJ2-7	TGTGCCAGCAGTTACGGGACTAGCAGCTACGAGCAGTACTTC	CASSYGTSSYEQYF
TRBD1	.	TRBV5-5	TRBJ1-1	TGTGCCAGCAGCTTATATCAGGGGGCGCAGACTGAAGCTTTCTTT	CASSLYQGAQTEAFF
TRBD2	.	TRBV9	TRBJ2-2	TGTGCCAGCAGCGTCAGCGGGAGTGTCACCGGGGAGCTGTTTTTT	CASSVSGSVTGELFF
.	.	TRBV5-1	TRBJ1-2	TGCGCCAGCAGCTTGGCCTGGCAGTCCTATGGCTACACCTTC	CASSLAWQSYGYTF
TRBD2	.	TRBV14	TRBJ2-5	TGTGCCAGCAGCCAGCCACCCTGGACTAGCGGGGAAGAGACCCAGTACTTC	CASSQPPWTSGEETQYF
.	once	TRBV5-1	TRBJ2-1	TGCGCCAGCAGCTTGGTACGGGGATCCTACAATGAGCAGTTCTTC	CASSLVRGSYNEQFF
TRBD1	once	TRBV29-1	TRBJ1-5	TGCAGCGCCACAACTCGACAGGGAGGAGCGCAGCCCCAGCATTTT	CSATTRQGGAQPQHF
.	.	TRBV5-6	TRBJ1-2	TGTGCCAGCAGCTTAATGGGGCCGAACTATGGCTACACCTTC	CASSLMGPNYGYTF
.	.	TRBV7-2	TRBJ1-2	TGTGCCAGCACCCCCAGACAGAAGATAGGAGGGGTCTATGGCTACACCTTC	CASTPRQKIGGVYGYTF
.	.	TRBV18	TRBJ1-4	TGTGCCAGCTCCAACAGTAATGAAAAACTGTTTTTT	CASSNSNEKLFF
TRBD2	.	TRBV18	TRBJ2-5	TGTGCCAGCTCACTACGGACTAGCGGACAAGAGACCCAGTACTTC	CASSLRTSGQETQYF
.	.	TRBV30	TRBJ2-3	TGTGCCTCTAACAGGATTAGCACAGATACGCAGTATTTT	CASNRISTDTQYF
.	.	TRBV24-1	TRBJ1-4	TGTGCCACCAGTGAACCACAGGGTTTGGTTGAAAAACTGTTTTTT	CATSEPQGLVEKLFF
.	.	TRBV12-5	TRBJ2-7	TGTGCTAGTGGTTTGGAACAGGCCTACGAGCAGTACTTC	CASGLEQAYEQYF
.	.	TRBV5-1	TRBJ2-7	TGCGCCAGCAGCTTGGTGGCACTATCCTACGAGCAGTACTTC	CASSLVALSYEQYF
TRBD1	.	TRBV18	TRBJ1-1	TGTGCCAGCTCCAGCGGGGGACAGGGGGCCACTGAAGCTTTCTTT	CASSSGGQGATEAFF
.	.	TRBV20-1	TRBJ1-2	TGCAGTGCTACCGGGGAACATGGCTACACCTTC	CSATGEHGYTF
TRBD2	.	TRBV7-8	TRBJ2-1	TGTGCCAGCAGCCTTCTTGGACTAGCGGGAACGAATGAGCAGTTCTTC	CASSLLGLAGTNEQFF
.	.	TRBV7-9	TRBJ2-3	TGTGCCAGCAGATCTACTAGCTCCACAGATACGCAGTATTTT	CASRSTSSTDTQYF
.	.	TRBV10-2	TRBJ2-3	TGCGCCAGCCAAGGCGGGTTCACCACAGATACGCAGTATTTT	CASQGGFTTDTQYF